In its sample, the clone carrying this T cell receptor beta chain was seen many times. Its antigen remains unknown. Axillary draining lymph nodes of breast cancer patients supplied the node samples. The data were obtained in a study of breast tumors, draining lymph nodes, adjacent tissues. Findings and limits, study-wide: Compared with basal-like, luminal-like tumors shared significantly more repertoire with nontumor tissue. Tumor T cell lymph node origin was a supported hypothesis, not proven. Most tumor T cells seemingly derive from lymph node, then expand in tumor.

Germline assignment: CDR1 SGHTA and CDR2 FQGNSA. The ends lost 1 base at V and 4 bases at J; junction bases unmatched: 9. CDR3 length: 16 residues. From the multiplex PCR reads, TCRdb called clonotypes with MiXCR, one entry per CDR3 protein. The sample lists some 170,000 distinct CDR3 sequences, roughly a third seen once, with roughly 3.8% in the top ten. The sequencing sample was made of axillary lymph node tissue. The source of this sequence is a female donor with breast cancer. Some clones in this sample may be carry-over from other donors' samples. The rearrangement links TRBV7-2 to TRBJ2-7; 8 nucleotides match TRBD1. The CDR3 sequence is CASSLVGTGNTYEQYF. For the CDR3, the DNA is TGTGCCAGCAGCTTAGTTGGGACAGGAAACACATACGAGCAGTACTTC.